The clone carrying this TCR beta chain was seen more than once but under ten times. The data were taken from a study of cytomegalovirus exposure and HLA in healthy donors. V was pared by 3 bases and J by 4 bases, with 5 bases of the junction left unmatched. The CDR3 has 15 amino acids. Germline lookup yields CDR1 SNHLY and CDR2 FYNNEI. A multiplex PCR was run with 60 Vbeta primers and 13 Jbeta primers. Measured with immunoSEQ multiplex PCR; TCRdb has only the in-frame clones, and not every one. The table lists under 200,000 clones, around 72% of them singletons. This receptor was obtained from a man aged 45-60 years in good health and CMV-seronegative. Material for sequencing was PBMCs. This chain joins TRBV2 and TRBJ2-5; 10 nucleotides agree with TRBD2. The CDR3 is CASSERLAGVETQYF. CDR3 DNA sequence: TGTGCCAGCAGTGAGCGGCTAGCGGGGGTAGAGACCCAGTACTTC.